This T cell receptor (beta chain) is from a study of shared clonotypes between healthy human individuals. Study information: In total, the donors were two women and a few men aged 18 to 49. Points from the study as a whole: Four donors shared about 5% of their naive CD4 clonotypes.

Unmatched junction bases numbered 6, after V lost 3 bases and J lost 3 bases. CDR1 and CDR2 (germline): MDHEN, SYDVKM. The CDR3 extends over 15 amino acids. To note about this clone: Antigen unknown.

Sequencing was performed with immunoSEQ multiplex PCR; in TCRdb, only in-frame clones are kept and a portion is missing. The sample lists approximately 1,000,000 clones; approximately 75% were seen once. The clonotype was recovered from a man aged 18 to 30 in good health. Some clones in this sample may be carry-over from other donors' samples. The chain has TRBV28 and TRBJ2-7, with TRBD2 identical over 9 bases. The sequencing sample was made of memory CD4+ T cells from PBMCs. As to subset: CD45RA-negative fraction. The CDR3 sequence is CASSLGLAGIYEQYF. The CDR3 nucleotides read TGTGCCAGCAGTTTGGGGCTAGCGGGGATCTACGAGCAGTACTTC. Supplemented by reference TRBV28 and TRBJ2-7, the full variable domain reads DVKVTQSSRYLVKRTGEKVFLECVQDMDHENMFWYRQDPGLGLRLIYFSYDVKMKEKGDIPEGYSVSREKKERFSLILESASTNQTSMYLCASSLGLAGIYEQYFGPGTRLTVT.